These T cell receptor beta chains were read from a single sample in a study of cytomegalovirus exposure and HLA in healthy donors. TCRdb's table, derived via immunoSEQ multiplex PCR, lists solely in-frame clones and lacks some. Among about 210,000 clones listed, around 83% were seen once. The sequencing sample was made of PBMCs. These receptors were taken from a girl aged 2-9 years in good health and CMV-seronegative. The CDR3 runs from the conserved cysteine through the conserved F or W. The D gene is left open where the match is weak. Expanded clones get a size class; other rows say once, few or many, or leave the size out.

cdr3_aa: CASSRDRDNSPLHF
cdr3_nt: TGTGCCAGCAGCCGGGACAGGGATAATTCACCCCTCCACTTT
d_call: TRBD1
j_call: TRBJ1-6
clone_size: -
v_call: TRBV5-4

cdr3_aa: CASSIGRGRVNTEAFF
cdr3_nt: TGTGCCAGTAGTATAGGCAGGGGGCGAGTGAACACTGAAGCTTTCTTT
d_call: TRBD1
j_call: TRBJ1-1
clone_size: -
v_call: TRBV19

cdr3_aa: CASSLDLTGGLSYEQYF
cdr3_nt: TGCGCCAGCAGCTTGGATCTGACAGGGGGCCTTTCCTACGAGCAGTACTTC
d_call: TRBD1
j_call: TRBJ2-7
clone_size: once
v_call: TRBV5-1

cdr3_aa: CASSLYRWDSNTGELFF
cdr3_nt: TGTGCCAGCAGTTTATATCGCTGGGACTCGAACACCGGGGAGCTGTTTTTT
d_call: -
j_call: TRBJ2-2
clone_size: -
v_call: TRBV28

cdr3_aa: CASSYGQGQPQHF
cdr3_nt: TGTGCCAGCAGTTACGGACAGGGGCAGCCCCAGCATTTT
d_call: TRBD1
j_call: TRBJ1-5
clone_size: -
v_call: TRBV6-5

cdr3_aa: CATSRGRDRGYNEQFF
cdr3_nt: TGTGCCACCAGCAGAGGGAGGGACAGGGGGTACAATGAGCAGTTCTTC
d_call: TRBD1
j_call: TRBJ2-1
clone_size: -
v_call: TRBV15

cdr3_aa: CASSLARGAYNEQFF
cdr3_nt: TGCGCCAGCAGCTTGGCCCGGGGGGCCTACAATGAGCAGTTCTTC
d_call: TRBD2
j_call: TRBJ2-1
clone_size: -
v_call: TRBV5-1

cdr3_aa: CASSSDRTNTEAFF
cdr3_nt: TGTGCCAGCAGCTCGGACAGGACGAACACTGAAGCTTTCTTT
d_call: TRBD1
j_call: TRBJ1-1
clone_size: -
v_call: TRBV5-6

cdr3_aa: CASSFSGTDTQYF
cdr3_nt: TGTGCCAGCAGCTTCTCAGGCACAGATACGCAGTATTTT
d_call: -
j_call: TRBJ2-3
clone_size: -
v_call: TRBV7-7

cdr3_aa: CASKEGNEKLFF
cdr3_nt: TGTGCCAGCAAGGAGGGGAATGAAAAACTGTTTTTT
d_call: -
j_call: TRBJ1-4
clone_size: -
v_call: TRBV6-6

cdr3_aa: CAWSVYRQGAYPANYGYTF
cdr3_nt: TGTGCCTGGAGTGTTTACAGACAGGGAGCATACCCGGCTAACTATGGCTACACCTTC
d_call: TRBD1
j_call: TRBJ1-2
clone_size: -
v_call: TRBV30

cdr3_aa: CASSTQGSYEQYF
cdr3_nt: TGTGCCAGCAGTACTCAGGGGTCCTACGAGCAGTACTTC
d_call: -
j_call: TRBJ2-7
clone_size: -
v_call: TRBV6-6

cdr3_aa: CASSPTQGLF
cdr3_nt: TGTGCCAGCAGCCCTACGCAGGGCCTCTTC
d_call: -
j_call: TRBJ1-2
clone_size: -
v_call: TRBV7-2

cdr3_aa: CASSATGGLYTEAFF
cdr3_nt: TGTGCCAGTAGTGCCACAGGGGGCTTGTACACTGAAGCTTTCTTT
d_call: TRBD1
j_call: TRBJ1-1
clone_size: -
v_call: TRBV19

cdr3_aa: CASSDPTSGIDEQFF
cdr3_nt: TGCGCCAGCAGTGACCCGACTAGCGGGATTGATGAGCAGTTCTTC
d_call: TRBD2
j_call: TRBJ2-1
clone_size: -
v_call: TRBV10-1

cdr3_aa: CASSLGGRRQPQHF
cdr3_nt: TGTGCCAGCAGCTTGGGAGGGAGAAGGCAGCCCCAGCATTTT
d_call: -
j_call: TRBJ1-5
clone_size: -
v_call: TRBV5-6

cdr3_aa: CASSPSGTVYEQYF
cdr3_nt: TGCGCCAGCAGCCCCTCCGGGACTGTCTACGAGCAGTACTTC
d_call: -
j_call: TRBJ2-7
clone_size: -
v_call: TRBV5-1

cdr3_aa: CASSPHRGIQETQYF
cdr3_nt: TGTGCCAGCAGCCCTCACAGGGGAATCCAAGAGACCCAGTACTTC
d_call: TRBD1
j_call: TRBJ2-5
clone_size: -
v_call: TRBV7-9

cdr3_aa: CAWNHPQGARVAEAFF
cdr3_nt: TGTGCCTGGAATCACCCACAGGGGGCGCGGGTGGCTGAAGCTTTCTTT
d_call: TRBD1
j_call: TRBJ1-1
clone_size: -
v_call: TRBV30

cdr3_aa: CASSPDSFRTDTQYF
cdr3_nt: TGTGCCAGTAGTCCAGACTCATTCCGCACAGATACGCAGTATTTT
d_call: -
j_call: TRBJ2-3
clone_size: -
v_call: TRBV19

cdr3_aa: CASSEGRAGFGKLFF
cdr3_nt: TGTGCCAGCAGTGAAGGAAGGGCGGGGTTTGGGAAACTGTTTTTT
d_call: -
j_call: TRBJ1-4
clone_size: -
v_call: TRBV6-1

cdr3_aa: CASRSDSNTGELFF
cdr3_nt: TGTGCCAGCAGGTCGGACAGTAACACCGGGGAGCTGTTTTTT
d_call: -
j_call: TRBJ2-2
clone_size: -
v_call: TRBV2

cdr3_aa: CASSNSGGSTDTQYF
cdr3_nt: TGTGCCAGCAGTAATAGCGGGGGGAGCACAGATACGCAGTATTTT
d_call: TRBD2
j_call: TRBJ2-3
clone_size: -
v_call: TRBV6-4

cdr3_aa: CASSLGQGDSNQPQHF
cdr3_nt: TGCGCCAGCAGCTTGGGTCAGGGGGATAGCAATCAGCCCCAGCATTTT
d_call: TRBD1
j_call: TRBJ1-5
clone_size: -
v_call: TRBV5-1

cdr3_aa: CAWTMDSAEAFF
cdr3_nt: TGTGCCTGGACCATGGACTCGGCCGAAGCTTTCTTT
d_call: -
j_call: TRBJ1-1
clone_size: -
v_call: TRBV30

cdr3_aa: CASSLMGGVPSTDTQYF
cdr3_nt: TGTGCCAGCAGTTTAATGGGGGGGGTTCCTAGCACAGATACGCAGTATTTT
d_call: TRBD2
j_call: TRBJ2-3
clone_size: -
v_call: TRBV27

cdr3_aa: CASSVGLGRDSRYNEQFF
cdr3_nt: TGCGCCAGCAGTGTGGGTTTGGGCCGGGACTCTCGCTACAATGAGCAGTTCTTC
d_call: -
j_call: TRBJ2-1
clone_size: -
v_call: TRBV10-1

cdr3_aa: CASGTSGRTGISSYNEQFF
cdr3_nt: TGTGCCAGCGGGACTAGCGGCCGGACTGGGATCAGCTCCTACAATGAGCAGTTCTTC
d_call: TRBD2
j_call: TRBJ2-1
clone_size: -
v_call: TRBV2